These T cell receptor beta chains were read from a single sample in a study of lung T cells in sarcoidosis with Löfgren's syndrome. TCRdb passed the reads through MiXCR, listing each CDR3 protein once. The sample holds 15,000 to 25,000 distinct CDR3 sequences, around 20% seen once. The sequenced sample was CD4+ T cells from bronchoalveolar lavage. The receptors here all came from a human donor with sarcoidosis (Löfgren's syndrome or another form), or a control subject (not recorded which). Each CDR3 is given with its conserved first and last residue. The D gene is left open where the match is weak. The listing skips clone size in some rows; elsewhere it reads once, few, many or a size class.

clone_size d_call j_call cdr3_length v_call cdr3_nt cdr3_aa
. . TRBJ2-6 16 TRBV29-1 TGCAGCGTTGAATTGGACGGAAGCTCTGGGGCCAACGTCCTGACTTTC CSVELDGSSGANVLTF
. . TRBJ2-7 13 TRBV5-8 TGTGCCAGCAGCTTGTCCAGGGTTGACGAGCAGTACTTC CASSLSRVDEQYF
medium-sized TRBD1 TRBJ1-2 17 TRBV27 TGTGCCAGCAGTTTTATTCGGGGCAGGGGGTGGATGAATGGCTACACCTTC CASSFIRGRGWMNGYTF
few . TRBJ2-5 14 TRBV5-4 TGTGCCAGCAGCTTCGGGGGCTTGATAGAGACCCAGTACTTC CASSFGGLIETQYF
few TRBD2 TRBJ2-2 14 TRBV5-4 TGTGCCAGCAGCAGAGAGCGGGAGGCCGGGGAGCTGTTTTTT CASSREREAGELFF
medium-sized . TRBJ2-7 12 TRBV6-1 TGTGCCAGCAGCCAAGGAGTTGACGAGCAGTACTTC CASSQGVDEQYF
medium-sized . TRBJ2-5 13 TRBV20-1 TGCAGTGCTAGAGAATCAGGGGTGGAGACCCAGTACTTC CSARESGVETQYF
many TRBD1 TRBJ1-1 15 TRBV28 TGTGCCAGCAGTACTCGGGGACAGGGGGCCGCTGAAGCTTTCTTT CASSTRGQGAAEAFF
many . TRBJ2-3 16 TRBV4-3 TGCGCCAGCAGCCAAGAAACACCGGATGGGGCAGATACGCAGTATTTT CASSQETPDGADTQYF
few . TRBJ2-1 14 TRBV12-3/TRBV12-4 TGTGCCAGCAGTTTAAGCTTGGGGTACAATGAGCAGTTCTTC CASSLSLGYNEQFF
few TRBD2 TRBJ2-3 15 TRBV3-1 TGTGCCAGCAGTTCTCTAGCGGCTAGCACAGATACGCAGTATTTT CASSSLAASTDTQYF
medium-sized TRBD1 TRBJ1-1 17 TRBV6-2/TRBV6-3 TGTGCCAGCAGTTTAATCAGATCCGGGACAGGGGGTTCGAAAGCTTTCTTT CASSLIRSGTGGSKAFF
medium-sized . TRBJ2-5 13 TRBV6-1 TGTGCCAGCAACAGACAGCCCCAAGGGACCCAGTACTTC CASNRQPQGTQYF
medium-sized . TRBJ2-7 14 TRBV15 TGTGCCACCAGCAGGAGCGGGCCCTCCTACGAGCAGTACTTC CATSRSGPSYEQYF
many TRBD2 TRBJ2-1 16 TRBV20-1 TGCAGTGCTAGAGATGTGCTAGCGGGAGTTCGGAATGAGCAGTTCTTC CSARDVLAGVRNEQFF
once . TRBJ1-3 16 TRBV10-3 TGTGCCATCAGCGGCCCGGGCAAAGATAGAGGAACCACCATATATTTT CAISGPGKDRGTTIYF
many . TRBJ1-2 12 TRBV20-1 TGCAGTGCTACAGGGTCTGGCTATGGCTACACCTTC CSATGSGYGYTF
many TRBD2 TRBJ2-7 14 TRBV4-3 TGCGCCAGCAGCGCCAGACTAGCCAGCTACGAGCAGTACTTC CASSARLASYEQYF
many TRBD2 TRBJ2-3 15 TRBV11-3 TGTGCCAGCAGCCCTGGGACTAGCGGGTCAGATACGCAGTATTTT CASSPGTSGSDTQYF
medium-sized . TRBJ1-5 14 TRBV27 TGTGCCAGCAGCACACTGGGGTGGAATCAGCCCCAGCATTTT CASSTLGWNQPQHF
medium-sized TRBD2 TRBJ2-1 14 TRBV28 TGTGCCAGCAGTAGCGGGAGGTCAGGGAATGAGCAGTTCTTC CASSSGRSGNEQFF
few . TRBJ2-3 14 TRBV10-2 TGCGCCAGCAGTGCTGGCAGAAGCACAGATACGCAGTATTTT CASSAGRSTDTQYF
few . TRBJ2-1 15 TRBV5-1 TGCGCCAGCAGCTTGGCCGGGGGAGAGAAAAATGAGCAGTTCTTC CASSLAGGEKNEQFF
many TRBD2 TRBJ2-1 16 TRBV5-1 TGCGCCAGCAGCTTGTACGGTAGCGGGATTGACAATGAGCAGTTCTTC CASSLYGSGIDNEQFF
many . TRBJ2-2 18 TRBV6-2/TRBV6-3 TGTGCCAGCAGTTACAGGTTTCAGTATACCTCGAACACCGGGGAGCTGTTTTTT CASSYRFQYTSNTGELFF
. . TRBJ1-4 12 TRBV18 TGTGCCAGCTCACCACCTACAGAAAAACTGTTTTTT CASSPPTEKLFF
few . TRBJ2-3 12 TRBV19 TGTGCCAGTAGTATAACAGAGGATACGCAGTATTTT CASSITEDTQYF
. TRBD1 TRBJ1-1 15 TRBV5-1 TGCGCCAGCAGCTCCGGACAGGAGTATGGCACTGAAGCTTTCTTT CASSSGQEYGTEAFF
. . TRBJ1-3 15 TRBV3-1 TGTGCCAGCACCCAGAGAGGGGTCTCTGGAAACACCATATATTTT CASTQRGVSGNTIYF
many . TRBJ2-7 14 TRBV6-6 TGTGCCAGCAGTTACATTCAGCCAACCTACGAGCAGTACTTC CASSYIQPTYEQYF
. . TRBJ2-5 13 TRBV19 TGTGCCAGTAGTGTACGGGACCAAGAGACCCAGTACTTC CASSVRDQETQYF
. TRBD2 TRBJ2-7 16 TRBV29-1 TGCAGCGTTCTGAGCCGTTGGACTAGCGGCGGCTACGAGCAGTACTTC CSVLSRWTSGGYEQYF
. TRBD2 TRBJ2-1 12 TRBV29-1 TGCAGCGCTGGGAGGGCTAGCGAGGAGCAGTTCTTC CSAGRASEEQFF
few . TRBJ2-2 15 TRBV7-9 TGTGCCAGCAGCTTAGGCGGGGGCGACACCGGGGAGCTGTTTTTT CASSLGGGDTGELFF
. . TRBJ2-1 13 TRBV14 TGTGCCAGAAGTTCCCTCTTAGGGTCTGAGCAGTTCTTC CARSSLLGSEQFF
many TRBD2 TRBJ2-1 11 TRBV20-1 TGCAGTGCTAGACTCCGGGAGGGAACGTTCTTC CSARLREGTFF
many . TRBJ1-2 13 TRBV28 TGTGCCAGCAGTTTCCGGGACCGGCGGGGCTACACCTTC CASSFRDRRGYTF
medium-sized TRBD1 TRBJ1-5 16 TRBV20-1 TGCAGTGCTAGAGATCGAAGGACAGGGGGAAATCAGCCCCAGCATTTT CSARDRRTGGNQPQHF
medium-sized TRBD2 TRBJ2-1 16 TRBV20-1 TGCAGTGCTAGAGATCTGGGGACTAGCGTCTACAATGAGCAGTTCTTC CSARDLGTSVYNEQFF
many . TRBJ2-2 16 TRBV2 TGTGCCAGCAAGGTCTCCGGGACCCCCTGGACCGGGGAGCTGTTTTTT CASKVSGTPWTGELFF
. . TRBJ2-1 14 TRBV29-1 TGCAGCGTTAGGGCGGTGGCCTCCTACAATGAGCAGTTCTTC CSVRAVASYNEQFF
medium-sized . TRBJ2-2 14 TRBV28 TGTGCCAGCATAAGGACCTCGAACACCGGGGAGCTGTTTTTT CASIRTSNTGELFF
medium-sized . TRBJ1-2 13 TRBV6-2/TRBV6-3 TGTGCCAGCAGAAGCAAACATAACTATGGCTACACCTTC CASRSKHNYGYTF
. TRBD1 TRBJ2-5 15 TRBV11-2 TGTGCCAGCAGCTTAGGCGGGACAGGCCAAGAGACCCAGTACTTC CASSLGGTGQETQYF
medium-sized . TRBJ2-7 12 TRBV28 TGTGCCAGTCGGGGACGGAGGAGCGAGCAGTACTTC CASRGRRSEQYF
many . TRBJ1-4 15 TRBV18 TGTGCCAGCTCACCCGGACGGGGAACTAATGAAAAACTGTTTTTT CASSPGRGTNEKLFF
medium-sized . TRBJ1-5 16 TRBV20-1 TGCAGTGCTAGAGTGGGTTCTGGGTCCGGCAATCAGCCCCAGCATTTT CSARVGSGSGNQPQHF
few . TRBJ2-3 13 TRBV28 TGTGCCAGCGGGTTCACGAGAACAGATACGCAGTATTTT CASGFTRTDTQYF
many . TRBJ1-4 14 TRBV6-1 TGTGCCAGCAGAGGATCGGGGAATAATGAAAAACTGTTTTTT CASRGSGNNEKLFF
. . TRBJ2-6 19 TRBV5-5 TGTGCCAGCAGCTTGGATGGAGGGAAACTACTCTCTGGGGCCAACGTCCTGACTTTC CASSLDGGKLLSGANVLTF
medium-sized . TRBJ2-5 14 TRBV7-2 TGTGCCAGCAGCTTCGCCCCCGGGACTGGGACCCAGTACTTC CASSFAPGTGTQYF
. . TRBJ2-1 13 TRBV3-1 TGTGCCAGCAGCCATGGGACTCACAATGAGCAGTTCTTC CASSHGTHNEQFF
many TRBD1 TRBJ2-1 13 TRBV7-8 TGTGCCAGCAGCCAGGACAGGGCTGGTGAGCAGTTCTTC CASSQDRAGEQFF
many TRBD1 TRBJ2-7 16 TRBV7-2 TGTGCCAGCAGCTTAGCGTCACAGGGGAGATACTACGAGCAGTACTTC CASSLASQGRYYEQYF
many TRBD1 TRBJ1-1 17 TRBV18 TGTGCCAGCTCATCATCGGGACAGCCCGTCATGAACACTGAAGCTTTCTTT CASSSSGQPVMNTEAFF
many . TRBJ2-3 15 TRBV4-2 TGTGCCAGCAGCCAAACTGGACTTGGGACAGATACGCAGTATTTT CASSQTGLGTDTQYF
many . TRBJ1-4 16 TRBV4-3 TGCGCCAGCAGCCAAGACGGCGGGGCAACTAATGAAAAACTGTTTTTT CASSQDGGATNEKLFF